This TCR beta chain was obtained from a study of T cell responses to AZD1222 COVID-19 vaccine (dated by TCRdb to the early 2020s). Regarding the complete study: AZD1222 recipients whose second dose came at about 4 weeks and those whose second dose came at about 12 weeks were combined into one group, since spike-specific TCR depth and breadth did not differ between the two schedules. Enrollment into the trials was organized by age into subgroups of 18-55, 56-69 and 70-plus years, and those subgroups contained approximately 160, 26 and 62 TCR-sequenced participants, respectively. A total of about 240 trial participants underwent TCR sequencing, of whom some 210 received two doses of AZD1222 and some 25 received two doses of the MenACWY control vaccine.

Comments on this clone: No cognate antigen has been identified for it. Per-nucleotide qualities are absent, and no much larger clonotype sits a single base away.

The time point label here, explained by the study, means: baseline before first vaccination. Vaccinee samples were obtained from the UK trials COV001 and COV002, which included a single-blind randomized controlled phase 2/3 trial of AZD1222 (ChAdOx1 nCoV-19) in healthy adults. For TCRbeta chain sequencing, PBMC samples were collected from trial participants at day 0 and at day 28 after the second dose. The germline V gene yields SGHRS for CDR1 and YFSETQ for CDR2. The junction shows trimming of 0 bases on V and 2 bases on J, plus 9 bases between the germline ends. The CDR3 starts with the cysteine, ends with the phenylalanine, and has 14 residues. Only CDR3 DNA is held: 42 bases, read in frame from base 1. Paper-wide results and their limitations: No day 14 peak-response samples were available, so repertoires were characterized only after the peak T cell response. A significant rise in spike-specific TCR breadth and depth was observed after two AZD1222 doses relative to day 0 and relative to MenACWY recipients. Epitopes outside the regions mutated in the B.1.351 and B.1.1.7 variants were reportedly recognized by nearly half of the unique spike-specific TCRs. Conclusions about previously exposed vaccinees are limited, since just 5 to 7 AZD1222 recipients were seropositive for SARS-CoV-2 at baseline. The 56-69-year group was small, and its depth increase did not reach significance, likely because of low power. CD4 TCRs associated with the vaccine covered the entire spike protein, and the dominant responses were in regions 160-218 and 743-854. Most participants were white British and females outnumbered males, and the authors suggested that clonal diversity may have been underestimated.

The CDR3 regions of human TCRbeta chains were analyzed by immunosequencing. For the original study's pipeline: TCRs in the repertoires were matched against a reference library of SARS-CoV-2-specific TCRs that had been generated with the MIRA antigen-specificity platform. Breadth was defined as the fraction of unique TCRs that were SARS-CoV-2-associated, and depth was defined as the fraction of total T cells that were SARS-CoV-2-associated. Using the MIRA data, every spike-specific TCR was mapped to the spike region that the TCR reacted to and assigned to either a CD4 or a CD8 class. Log10-transformed breadth and depth values were compared by one-way ANOVA with Sidak's multiple comparisons tests. The source is immuneACCESS, and TCRdb retained only in-frame sequences with V and J called. Part of the clones is not carried over; for the studies checked, unresolved V genes explain less than half of this, and the remainder is unexplained. That table is the source of V, J and clone size, and D and trimming were worked out from the DNA. Counted in this sample were over 50,000 clones; less than 90% of them appeared once. In total, the top ten clones hold around 7.5% of the sample.

The sequenced sample was peripheral blood, obtained on day 0 of AZD1222 vaccination. This clonotype was obtained from an adult in good health. The chain was built from TRBV5-1 and TRBJ2-7, with the D gene not clear enough to name. The CDR3 protein is CASSLGQATYEQYF. In nucleotides, the sequence is TGCGCCAGCAGCTTGGGGCAGGCCACCTACGAGCAGTACTTC.